These 10 T cell receptor beta chains were sequenced from one sample in a study of T cells in localized non-small cell lung cancer. The method was immunoSEQ multiplex PCR; TCRdb's version includes in-frame clones alone and lacks a portion of them. The sample shows roughly 30,000 clones, 88% of them seen only once. The source was peripheral blood, collected before any cancer treatment. The receptors were sampled from a woman between 40 and 69 years old with stage I lung adenocarcinoma.

The genes are TRBV12-5 and TRBJ2-1; weak D call: TRBD2 (5 bases). Trimming stripped 0 bases from V and 5 bases from J, with 5 bases between. This CDR3 spans 13 amino acids. CDR1 is LGHNT and CDR2 is FRNRAP in the germline V gene. CDR3 region: CASGLVADNEQFF. The CDR3 coding sequence is TGTGCTAGTGGTTTGGTAGCGGACAATGAGCAGTTCTTC.

The CDR3 loop reads CASSLGGQGNPYEQYF. Here the CDR3 DNA reads TGTGCCAGCAGCTTAGGAGGACAGGGCAACCCCTACGAGCAGTACTTC. The chain uses TRBV7-9 and TRBJ2-7, with TRBD1 matching 8 bases. The germline CDR1 and CDR2 sequences are SEHNR and FQNEAQ (reference sequence). This CDR3 spans 16 amino acids. Germline trimming cut 1 base from V and 2 bases from J; bases unmatched to any gene: 7.

The chain joins TRBV5-1 to TRBJ1-2; D unclear. V was cut by 3 bases and J by 3 bases, with 12 bases left in between. The CDR3 is made up of 14 amino acids. From germline, CDR1 is SGHRS and CDR2 YFSETQ. CDR3 nucleotide sequence: TGCGCCAGCAGCTCGAGGACGGAGGACTATGGCTACACCTTC. It is translated as CASSSRTEDYGYTF.

The chain has TRBV27 and TRBJ2-7; the D gene is possibly TRBD1 (6 bases). Trimming stripped 7 bases from V and 2 bases from J, with 12 bases between. CDR1 and CDR2 from the germline V gene are MNHEY and SMNVEV (reference sequence). CDR3 size: 13 residues. The CDR3 DNA follows: TGTGCCAGCACGGTACAGGGAACCTACGAGCAGTACTTC. Protein sequence: CASTVQGTYEQYF.

This rearrangement joins TRBV11-2 to TRBJ2-2; D could derive from TRBD1 or TRBD2 (5 bases each). Between the trimmed V and J ends, which lost 1 base and 6 bases, there was a span of 12 bases. From germline, CDR1 is SGHAT and CDR2 FQNNGV. The CDR3 covers 15 residues. CDR3 residues: CASSLVFGASGELFF. CDR3 DNA sequence: TGTGCCAGCAGCTTAGTATTCGGGGCCTCCGGGGAGCTGTTTTTT.

J is TRBJ1-5 and V is TRBV4-1; 7 bases agree with TRBD1. Germline V gives CDR1 MGHRA, CDR2 YSYEKL. After removal of 5 bases from V and 3 bases from J, the junction contained 10 bases not matched to a gene. This CDR3 has 16 amino acids. The chain's CDR3 is CASSKRGTANNQPQHF. Written as DNA, the CDR3 is TGCGCCAGCAGCAAAAGAGGGACAGCTAACAATCAGCCCCAGCATTTT.

V gene TRBV4-1 combines with J gene TRBJ1-2, with D hard to call. Germline lookup yields CDR1 MGHRA and CDR2 YSYEKL. Trimming stripped 0 bases from V and 6 bases from J, with 5 bases between. The CDR3 covers 12 residues. The CDR3 loop is CASSQDYDGYTF. For the CDR3, the DNA is TGCGCCAGCAGCCAAGACTACGATGGCTACACCTTC.

This sequence joins TRBV4-3 and TRBJ1-2; D may be TRBD1 (6 bases). This CDR3 has 14 residues. The V and J ends lost 5 bases and 6 bases respectively, with 16 bases between them. Looked up from germline, CDR1 is LGHNA and CDR2 is YSLEER. CDR3 sequence reads: CASSAMQGKDGYTF. DNA of the CDR3: TGCGCCAGCAGCGCAATGCAGGGGAAGGATGGCTACACCTTC.

J is TRBJ2-4 and V is TRBV29-1; a possible D gene is TRBD2 (5 bases). V was shortened by 6 bases and J by 1 base, with 19 bases between the two germline ends. Per germline, CDR1 SQVTM and CDR2 ANQGSEA. This CDR3 contains 16 residues. In nucleotides, the CDR3 is TGCAGCGTGCGGGTCGCTCTCAGTCGGGCCAAAAACATTCAGTACTTC. Amino acid sequence: CSVRVALSRAKNIQYF.

This sequence joins TRBV13 and TRBJ2-3; 13 nucleotides match TRBD2. CDR3 length equals 15 residues. The V gene end was trimmed by 5 bases and the J gene end by 3 bases; junction bases not matched to a gene: 2. Germline V gene sequence: CDR1 PRHDT, CDR2 FYEKMQ (reference sequence). The CDR3 DNA is TGTGCCAGCAGCCGGACTAGCGGGGGAACAGATACGCAGTATTTT. Translating it yields CASSRTSGGTDTQYF.